Listed below are T cell receptor beta chains from one sample, sequenced in a study of Ad26.COV2.S vaccination and SARS-CoV-2 variants. Data came from immunoSEQ multiplex PCR; TCRdb stores just in-frame clones and leaves some out. The sample holds about 450,000 clones; approximately 92% are singletons and the top ten take around 2.5%. The source material was peripheral blood, sampled in a trial of Ad26.COV2.S vaccine versus placebo. These receptors all stem from a person between 18 and 65 years old who received the Ad26.COV2.S COVID-19 vaccine or a placebo. The CDR3 runs from the conserved cysteine through the conserved F or W. A D gene is named only where the DNA matches it firmly. Clone size is given for some rows only: seen once, a few or many times, or a class if the clone is expanded.

TRBV19	NA	NA	TRBJ2-3	TGTGCCAGTAGTATTGGCCGATGGAGGACGGGCGCTGGCACAGATACGCAGTATTTT	CASSIGRWRTGAGTDTQYF
TRBV4-2	NA	NA	TRBJ2-1	TGTGCCAGCAGTCTCTATTCTCGGGCCTACAATGAGCAGTTCTTC	CASSLYSRAYNEQFF
TRBV5-1	NA	NA	TRBJ2-1	TGCGCCAGCAGCTTAGTACCCACGGGACAAAACAATGAGCAGTTCTTC	CASSLVPTGQNNEQFF
TRBV29-1	NA	NA	TRBJ1-4	TGCAGCGTTATTACTGAAAAACTGTTTTTT	CSVITEKLFF
TRBV7-9	NA	NA	TRBJ2-1	TGTGCCAGCAGTTCCCCGGTGAGGGTAGATTCATACAATGAGCAGTTCTTC	CASSSPVRVDSYNEQFF
TRBV6-2/TRBV6-3	NA	TRBD2	TRBJ2-1	TGTGCCAGCAGTTACCATGGGCTAGCGGGGATCAATGAGCAGTTCTTC	CASSYHGLAGINEQFF
TRBV7-9	once	TRBD2	TRBJ2-3	TGTGCCAGCAGCCCCCGACTAGCGGCCAACACAGATACGCAGTATTTT	CASSPRLAANTDTQYF
TRBV6-5	NA	TRBD1	TRBJ2-5	TGTGCCAGCCTGGACAGGGGCCAAGAGACCCAGTACTTC	CASLDRGQETQYF
TRBV2	NA	NA	TRBJ2-5	TGTGCCAGCAGTTGGTTGGGTTTCGAGACCCAGTACTTC	CASSWLGFETQYF
TRBV9	NA	NA	TRBJ1-1	TGTGCCAGCAGCGTCGGGGGCAGGGGACTAACTGAAGCTTTCTTT	CASSVGGRGLTEAFF
TRBV18	NA	TRBD1	TRBJ1-4	TGTGCCAGCTCGCCCAACAGGGGGGATGAAAAACTGTTTTTT	CASSPNRGDEKLFF
TRBV24-1	NA	NA	TRBJ1-6	TGTGCCACCATTACAGGGTATAGGAACAGGGCCCTCCACTTT	CATITGYRNRALHF
TRBV12-5	NA	TRBD1	TRBJ2-2	TGTGCTAGTGGTACGACAGGGTGGGCCAACACCGGGGAGCTGTTTTTT	CASGTTGWANTGELFF
TRBV24-1	NA	TRBD1	TRBJ2-1	TGTGCCACCAGTGACCCGGGACAGGGGAGCTACAATGAGCAGTTCTTC	CATSDPGQGSYNEQFF
TRBV7-6	NA	TRBD1	TRBJ2-5	TGTGCCAGCAGCTCCCACCCGGGACAGGGGGATGAGACCCAGTACTTC	CASSSHPGQGDETQYF
TRBV11-2	NA	NA	TRBJ2-2	TGTGCCAGCAGCTTAGGCGACCCCGGGGAGCTGTTTTTT	CASSLGDPGELFF
TRBV5-4	few	NA	TRBJ1-2	TGTGCCAGCAGCTTCGCAGGGTATGGCTACACCTTC	CASSFAGYGYTF
TRBV5-1	NA	TRBD1	TRBJ2-7	TGCGCCAGCAGCTGGGTATCCGCGGGACAGGGCTACGAGCAGTACTTC	CASSWVSAGQGYEQYF
TRBV19	NA	TRBD1	TRBJ1-6	TGTGCCAGTAGTGCTCTGGGACAGAGCCTTTCACCCCTCCACTTT	CASSALGQSLSPLHF
TRBV4-3	NA	TRBD1	TRBJ1-1	TGCGCCAGCAGCCTTGAGGACAGGGCGGACACTGAAGCTTTCTTT	CASSLEDRADTEAFF
TRBV5-1	once	TRBD2	TRBJ2-7	TGCGCCAGCAGCCCCCTGACTAGCGGGGCCTACGAGCAGTACTTC	CASSPLTSGAYEQYF
TRBV6-4	NA	TRBD1	TRBJ2-7	TGTGCCAACAATTCGGACAGGGAAGCCTACGAGCAGTACTTC	CANNSDREAYEQYF
TRBV3-1/TRBV3-2	NA	NA	TRBJ1-1	TGTGCCAGCAGCCAAGACAGGGGGAACACTGAAGCTTTCTTT	CASSQDRGNTEAFF
TRBV29-1	NA	TRBD2	TRBJ2-1	TGCAGCGTTGGGAAAAGACTAGCGGGAAACAATGAGCAGTTCTTC	CSVGKRLAGNNEQFF
TRBV11-3	NA	NA	TRBJ2-5	TGTGCCAGCAGCTTAGTACCCCCGGTGGAGACCCAGTACTTC	CASSLVPPVETQYF
TRBV6-2/TRBV6-3	NA	TRBD2	TRBJ2-2	TGTGCCAGCAGTCTCGCCGGGACTAGCCACACCGGGGAGCTGTTTTTT	CASSLAGTSHTGELFF
TRBV5-6	NA	NA	TRBJ1-4	TGTGCCAGCAGCTTTCGGGGGGCGGATGAAAAACTGTTTTTT	CASSFRGADEKLFF
TRBV30	NA	NA	TRBJ1-1	TGTGCCTGGAGTGTAGTTGGTGTTTTAGCTTTCTTT	CAWSVVGVLAFF
TRBV28	NA	NA	TRBJ1-5	TGTGCCAGCAGTTTATTGGGCAATCAGCCCCAGCATTTT	CASSLLGNQPQHF
TRBV28	once	TRBD2	TRBJ2-5	TGTGCCAGCAGTTTCGCGGGGGGGCGGGAAGAGACCCAGTACTTC	CASSFAGGREETQYF
TRBV6-2/TRBV6-3	NA	NA	TRBJ1-5	TGTGCCAGCAGTCCCAGGAACAATCAGCCCCAGCATTTT	CASSPRNNQPQHF
TRBV27	NA	TRBD1	TRBJ1-4	TGTGCCAGCAGTACCACAGGGGGGTATGAAAAACTGTTTTTT	CASSTTGGYEKLFF
TRBV5-1	NA	NA	TRBJ2-1	TGCGCCAGCAGCTTGGGACTAGTCTACAATGAGCAGTTCTTC	CASSLGLVYNEQFF
TRBV9	NA	NA	TRBJ2-7	TGTGCCAGCAGCGTAGGGCAGGGGCTCCTCTACGAGCAGTACTTC	CASSVGQGLLYEQYF
TRBV19	NA	NA	TRBJ1-5	TGTGCCAGTAGTATAACAGGCCATAGCAATCAGCCCCAGCATTTT	CASSITGHSNQPQHF
TRBV30	NA	NA	TRBJ2-6	TGTGCCAGAGCAGAGATCTCTGGGGCCAACGTCCTGACTTTC	CARAEISGANVLTF
TRBV5-8	NA	NA	TRBJ2-3	TGTGCCAGCAGCTTGTTGGTAGGTGGCGGAGATACGCAGTATTTT	CASSLLVGGGDTQYF
TRBV7-9	once	NA	TRBJ1-1	TGTGCCAGCCCGATGCTCTCTGAAGCTTTCTTT	CASPMLSEAFF
TRBV3-1/TRBV3-2	NA	NA	TRBJ2-7	TGTGCCAGCGACGGGGGGCGGTTGGGCTCCTACGAGCAGTACTTC	CASDGGRLGSYEQYF
TRBV5-1	NA	NA	TRBJ1-4	TGCGCCAGCAGCCAGACAGTCTCCGATAATGAAAAACTGTTTTTT	CASSQTVSDNEKLFF
TRBV5-1	NA	TRBD1	TRBJ1-3	TGCGCCAGCAGCCCCGGACAGGCCGCCTCTGGAAACACCATATATTTT	CASSPGQAASGNTIYF
TRBV30	NA	NA	TRBJ2-5	TGTGCCTGGAAGAGGCCCAGTTCGGAGACCCAGTACTTC	CAWKRPSSETQYF
TRBV13	once	NA	TRBJ2-1	TGTGCCAGCAGCTCCTCCAAAAATGAGCAGTTCTTC	CASSSSKNEQFF
TRBV3-1/TRBV3-2	NA	NA	TRBJ1-2	TGTGCCAGCAGCCAAGATTCGGAGGGGACGCACTATGGCTACACCTTC	CASSQDSEGTHYGYTF
TRBV4-1	NA	TRBD1	TRBJ1-5	TGCGCCAGCAGCCAAGTCAAGGGTAGGACAGGGGTCAATCAGCCCCAGCATTTT	CASSQVKGRTGVNQPQHF
TRBV7-2	NA	NA	TRBJ2-7	TGTGCCAGCAGCTTACCCGGCTGGGCAGGGGTGTACTTC	CASSLPGWAGVYF
TRBV7-8	NA	NA	TRBJ2-5	TGTGCCAGCAGCCTACTTCCCGGGGTGACCCAGTACTTC	CASSLLPGVTQYF
TRBV20-1	NA	NA	TRBJ2-5	TGCAGTGCTAGCGGGAGTGAGACCCAGTACTTC	CSASGSETQYF
TRBV25-1	NA	NA	TRBJ2-1	TGTGCCAGCAGGTACCAGGGCAATGAGCAGTTCTTC	CASRYQGNEQFF
TRBV5-1	NA	NA	TRBJ2-7	TGCGCCAGCAGCTTGGACGCGGGTTCGGCCTACGAGCAGTACTTC	CASSLDAGSAYEQYF
TRBV5-1	NA	TRBD2	TRBJ2-3	TGCGCCAGCCGTGGCGCGAGCGGGAGTATAGGCGATACGCAGTATTTT	CASRGASGSIGDTQYF